Following are 5 T cell receptor beta chains from one sample sequenced in a study of T cell repertoires in cytomegalovirus infection. No antigen is known for these receptors. TCRdb reprocessed the reads with MiXCR, giving one entry per CDR3 protein. Of 200,000 to 250,000 distinct CDR3 sequences in the sample, less than 50% are singletons; the top ten hold 59%. The source was CD8+ T cells from cultured PBMCs, collected from culture after CMV antigen stimulation. The receptors were sampled from a human donor in good health (CMV status not recorded). Some clones in this sample may be carry-over from other donors' samples.

This clonotype was seen only a few times. The chain couples TRBV6-1 to TRBJ1-1; D gene ambiguous. The CDR3 covers 11 residues. Germline CDR1 MNHNS, CDR2 SASEGT. Trimming cost V 11 bases and J 2 bases, with 9 bases left between them. The CDR3 nucleotides are TGTGCCCATGGGGAAAACACTGAAGCTTTCTTT. Protein: CAHGENTEAFF.

Concerning this clonotype: The junction differs from germline at one of its ends, possibly a read error. J is TRBJ1-6 and V is TRBV7-9, with 10 bases identical to TRBD1. Germline V gene lookup returns CDR1 SEHNR and CDR2 FQNEAQ (reference sequence). CDR3 length: 15 amino acids. The CDR3 DNA is TGTGCCAGCACCCCGACAGGGGGCGTTAATTCACCCCTCGACTTT. It yields the protein CASTPTGGVNSPLDF.

The chain links TRBV7-9 to TRBJ1-6; TRBD1 matches at 9 bases. The CDR3 totals 15 residues. With V trimmed by 5 bases and J by 9 bases, 8 bases remained unmatched. Germline CDR1 is SEHNR and CDR2 is FQNEAQ (reference sequence). The DNA for the CDR3 is TGTGCCAGCAGCATGAGTGGGACAGGGTTTTCACCCCTCCACTTT. This encodes CASSMSGTGFSPLHF.

This chain links TRBV27 with TRBJ1-6; possibly TRBD1 for D (5 bases). CDR3 size: 16 residues. Germline loops: CDR1 MNHEY, CDR2 SMNVEV (reference sequence). The V end was cut by 5 bases, the J end by 2 bases, with 13 bases between. The CDR3 loop is CASSPRGATYNSPLHF. The CDR3 DNA reads as TGTGCCAGCAGTCCCCGCGGGGCTACCTATAATTCACCCCTCCACTTT.

The gene calls are TRBV6-5 and TRBJ2-7, with a weak D call TRBD2 (5 bases). The CDR3 has 13 residues. Germline assignment: CDR1 MNHEY and CDR2 SVGAGI. Trimming removed 6 bases at V and 3 bases at J, with 12 bases between. As DNA, the CDR3 is TGTGCCAGCAGCCTGGACTGGGGCTACGAGCAGTACTTC. It specifies CASSLDWGYEQYF.